Below, 28 T cell receptor beta chains from the same sample are listed, as sequenced in a study of tumor-infiltrating lymphocytes in primary liver carcinoma. It was from approximately 20-30 mg of unsorted bulk tissue that RNA and DNA were co-extracted. Reverse transcription of about 500 ng total RNA with a constant-region primer produced TCR beta cDNA. Employing slightly modified ARM-PCR, three nested multiplex PCR rounds were run, and these gave rise to the TCR beta libraries. The opening two PCR rounds, ten to eleven cycles each, paired TRBV1-TRBV30 forward primers with a C-beta reverse primer. TCRdb re-derived calls from the multiplex PCR reads in MiXCR, one entry per CDR3 protein. Here the sample spans approximately 54,000 distinct CDR3 sequences, about three quarters being singletons. Sequencing used liver tumor tissue from sampling region 2. The sample's subset: tumor region T2, inferior pole. The receptors originated from a man in his forties with primary liver carcinoma and hepatitis B virus infection.

Concerning this clonotype: The final CDR3 position lacks the conserved phenylalanine or tryptophan, pointing to a likely read error. This chain joins TRBV4-1 and TRBJ2-1, with 10 positions matching TRBD2. This CDR3 is 16 amino acids long. The germline V gene encodes CDR1 MGHRA and CDR2 YSYEKL. DNA of the CDR3: TGCGCCAGCAGCCAATCCAGGACTAGCGGTGACAATGAACAGTTCTAC. It codes for CASSQSRTSGDNEQFY.

Concerning this clonotype itself: The junction differs from germline at one of its ends, possibly a read error. V and J are TRBV4-2 and TRBJ2-6; no reliable D call. From germline, CDR1 is LGHNA and CDR2 YNFKEQ. This CDR3 spans 16 amino acids. For the CDR3, the DNA is TGTGTCAGCAGCCAAGTCGGGCCAGTAGGGGCCAACGTCCTGACTTTC. Protein sequence: CVSSQVGPVGANVLTF.

In the case of this clonotype: The junction and the germline gene differ at one end; a read error may be behind it. The chain recombines TRBV7-9 with TRBJ1-2; tentative D call: TRBD1 (5 bases). Germline V gives CDR1 SEHNR, CDR2 FQNEAQ (reference sequence). There are 17 residues in the CDR3. CDR3 loop: CVSSILQGTILRSGYTF. The CDR3 DNA follows: TGTGTCAGCAGCATACTACAAGGGACGATATTGAGGTCTGGCTACACCTTC.

In regard to this clonotype: The CDR3 end shows no conserved phenylalanine or tryptophan, and so a read error is likely. The chain recombines TRBV7-9 with TRBJ2-5; D is possibly TRBD2 (6 bases). CDR1 is SEHNR and CDR2 is FQNEAQ in the germline V gene (reference sequence). There are 13 residues in the CDR3. Trimming removed 2 bases from V and 5 bases from J, with 9 bases in between. CDR3 in amino acids: CASSLNRGETQYS. For the CDR3, the DNA is TGTGCCAGCAGCTTAAACCGGGGGGAGACCCAGTACTCC.

With respect to this clonotype: Because the CDR3 is missing its conserved closing phenylalanine or tryptophan, this is likely a read error. The gene calls are TRBV11-1 and TRBJ2-1; D is ambiguous. There are 11 residues in the CDR3. Germline V gives CDR1 SGHAT, CDR2 FQDESV (reference sequence). CDR3 in DNA: TGTGTCAGCAGCTTAGTGGGAGAGCAGTTCCTC. This codes for CVSSLVGEQFL.

In regard to this clonotype: A much larger clone lies one base from this, so it may be a read error. The chain combines TRBV28 with TRBJ2-7; D is ambiguous. Looked up from germline, CDR1 is MDHEN and CDR2 is SYDVKM. The V end was cut by 3 bases, the J end by 4 bases, with 13 bases between. This CDR3 spans 14 amino acids. The CDR3 coding sequence is TGTGCCAGCAGTTTCAGATCTATGGGGTACGAGCAGTACTTC. It specifies CASSFRSMGYEQYF.

The chain is built from TRBV28 and TRBJ2-1, with 11 bases fitting TRBD2. This CDR3 is 16 amino acids long. J gave up 5 bases and V 2 bases, and 5 bases lay outside the gene matches. Germline CDR1 and CDR2: MDHEN and SYDVKM. The CDR3 reads CASSLPGLAGNNEQFF. Here the CDR3 DNA reads TGTGCCAGCAGTTTACCCGGACTAGCGGGTAACAATGAGCAGTTCTTC.

Comments on this clonotype: Because it lacks the conserved phenylalanine or tryptophan at the end, this CDR3 is likely a read error. V gene TRBV28 combines with J gene TRBJ2-7; 7 bases align to TRBD1. Germline V gene lookup returns CDR1 MDHEN and CDR2 SYDVKM. The CDR3 consists of 14 residues. V gave up 6 bases and J gave up 5 bases; unmatched junction bases: 10. Here the CDR3 reads CASSFVQGNDEQYL. In nucleotides, the CDR3 is TGTGCCAGCAGCTTCGTACAGGGGAATGACGAGCAGTACCTC.

With regard to this clonotype: Its ends do not fully match the called genes, so a read error is possible. The chain couples TRBV11-2 to TRBJ2-1; D gene uncertain. The end of the DNA fits TRBJ2-7 better, so the J call may be wrong. Germline lookup yields CDR1 SGHAT and CDR2 FQNNGV. The CDR3 spans 13 residues. The CDR3 here is CANSLNDAYGQYF. The CDR3 DNA sequence: TGTGCCAACAGCTTAAATGATGCCTATGGGCAGTACTTC.

A word on this clonotype: The junction shows a germline mismatch at one end, possibly a read error. The J gene is TRBJ2-5, the V gene TRBV6-1; 8 nucleotides match TRBD2. This CDR3 is 14 amino acids long. Germline lookup yields CDR1 MNHNS and CDR2 SASEGT. CDR3 sequence reads: CVSEVSGTQETQYF. DNA of the CDR3: TGTGTCAGCGAGGTTAGCGGGACCCAAGAGACTCAGTACTTC.

Remarks on this clonotype: The missing conserved phenylalanine or tryptophan at the end of this CDR3 makes a read error likely. The J gene is TRBJ2-1, the V gene TRBV11-2; no reliable D call. This CDR3 contains 13 residues. CDR1 is SGHAT, CDR2 FQNNGV, per germline. This chain's CDR3 is CAGSLNDAYEQFV. In DNA, the CDR3 is TGTGCCGGCAGCTTGAATGATGCCTATGAGCAGTTCGTC.

Points on this clonotype: A clone one base away is much larger, so this may be a read error. The CDR3 region is CASSLSPQGAGGDLFF. CDR3 sequence (DNA): TGTGCCAGCAGCCTTAGTCCACAGGGGGCAGGCGGGGATCTGTTTTTT. The chain combines TRBV28 with TRBJ2-2, with TRBD1 identical over 9 bases. This CDR3 region has 16 residues. Per the germline V gene, CDR1 is MDHEN and CDR2 is SYDVKM.

Comments on this clonotype: One end of the junction is discordant with germline, which a read error may explain. CDR3 bases: TGCGCCAGCAGCCAAATAACAGGAGCTATCTATGGCTTCACCTTC. Its protein product is CASSQITGAIYGFTF. The chain employs TRBV4-1 and TRBJ1-2; tentatively, D is TRBD1 (5 bases). From germline, CDR1 is MGHRA and CDR2 YSYEKL. This CDR3 contains 15 residues.

This clonotype appeared a few times. The J gene is TRBJ1-4, the V gene TRBV7-9; D may be TRBD1 (6 bases). Germline V gene sequence: CDR1 SEHNR, CDR2 FQNEAQ (reference sequence). The V and J ends lost 6 bases and 7 bases respectively, with 21 bases between them. There are 16 residues in the CDR3. The CDR3 protein is CASSFDLYRVGEKLFF. The CDR3 region has the DNA TGTGCCAGCAGTTTCGACTTGTACAGGGTCGGTGAAAAACTGTTTTTT.

In its sample, this clonotype was seen many times. The V and J genes are TRBV7-9 and TRBJ2-7; D unresolved. Germline CDR1 is SEHNR and CDR2 is FQNEAQ (reference sequence). CDR3 length: 12 residues. The V and J ends lost 1 base and 5 bases respectively, with 6 bases between them. The CDR3 sequence: CASSLGVNEQYF. As DNA, the CDR3 is TGTGCCAGCAGCTTAGGAGTAAACGAGCAGTACTTC.

On this clonotype: At one boundary the junction diverges from the germline segment, which might be a read error. The rearrangement links TRBV4-2 to TRBJ2-7; 7 bases align to TRBD2. Germline lookup yields CDR1 LGHNA and CDR2 YNFKEQ. The CDR3 totals 17 residues. For the CDR3, the DNA is TGTGTCAGCCCGAAGCTGCGAGTCCGGGACTACACCTACGAGCTGTACTTC. Its protein product is CVSPKLRVRDYTYELYF.

As to this clonotype: The final CDR3 position lacks the conserved phenylalanine or tryptophan, pointing to a likely read error. Because the CDR3's place on the DNA is in doubt, the DNA is left out and the CDR3 is given as listed by TCRdb. The chain recombines TRBV6-5 with TRBJ2-3; the DNA was not used to check the table's D call, TRBD2. The length of the CDR3 is 15 amino acids, counting both ends. Germline loops: CDR1 MNHEY, CDR2 SVGAGI. CDR3 sequence: CASSYDAGGGDTLYY.

The chain uses TRBV11-1 and TRBJ2-3; 9 nucleotides line up with TRBD2. CDR1 is SGHAT, CDR2 FQDESV, per germline (reference sequence). This CDR3 has 16 amino acids. The CDR3 DNA reads TGTATCAGCAGCCTCGGGACTAGCAGACAAACAGATACGCAGTATTTT. This encodes CISSLGTSRQTDTQYF. Full variable domain (outside the CDR3, taken from reference TRBV11-1 and TRBJ2-3): EAEVAQSPRYKITEKSQAVAFWCDPISGHATLYWYRQILGQGPELLVQFQDESVVDDSQLPKDRFSAERLKGVDSTLKIQPAELGDSAMYLCISSLGTSRQTDTQYFGPGTRLTVL.

With respect to this clonotype: Being one base from a much bigger clone, this may be a read error. The chain's CDR3 is CAGSLRSGSYEQYF. The CDR3 DNA reads TGTGCCGGCAGCCTTCGGAGCGGGTCCTACGAGCAGTACTTC. The chain combines TRBV14 with TRBJ2-7; D is possibly TRBD2 (6 bases). The CDR3 consists of 14 residues. Looked up from germline, CDR1 is SGHDN and CDR2 is FVKESK. The complete variable domain, with remaining parts taken from reference TRBV14 and TRBJ2-7, reads EAGVTQFPSHSVIEKGQTVTLRCDPISGHDNLYWYRRVMGKEIKFLLHFVKESKQDESGMPNNRFLAERTGGTYSTLKVQPAELEDSGVYFCAGSLRSGSYEQYFGPGTRLTVT.

The rearrangement uses TRBV11-2 and TRBJ2-6, with TRBD1 identical over 8 bases. Germline V gene sequence: CDR1 SGHAT, CDR2 FQNNGV. CDR3 length equals 15 residues. Trimming cost V 3 bases and J 2 bases; bases outside gene matches: 0. In DNA form, the CDR3 reads TGTGCCAGCAGCTTGGACAGGGCTGGGGCCAACGTCCTGACTTTC. It yields the protein CASSLDRAGANVLTF.

Details on this clonotype: This may be a read error, as it is one base from a much larger clone. This chain joins TRBV28 and TRBJ2-1, with 13 nucleotides matching TRBD2. After removal of 5 bases from V and 7 bases from J, the junction contained 26 bases not matched to a gene. CDR3 length equals 22 residues. CDR1 MDHEN and CDR2 SYDVKM come from the germline V gene. CDR3 coding DNA: TGTGCCAGCAGTCCAGGGACTAGCGGGATATACGTACCCGGCGTACCCCCGAATGAGCAGTTCTTC. Residues: CASSPGTSGIYVPGVPPNEQFF.

Comments on this clonotype: Because it lacks the conserved phenylalanine or tryptophan at the end, this CDR3 is likely a read error. This chain uses TRBV6-5 with TRBJ2-2, with 13 positions matching TRBD2. CDR1 and CDR2 from the germline V gene are MNHEY and SVGAGI. After removal of 6 bases from V and 1 base from J, the junction contained 2 bases not matched to a gene. The CDR3 runs 16 residues. CDR3 residues: CASRLAGGENTGELFL. The CDR3 nucleotides read TGTGCCAGCAGACTAGCGGGAGGGGAGAACACCGGGGAGCTGTTTTTA.

In the case of this clonotype: A much more abundant neighbour one base away suggests this may be a read error. The V gene is TRBV19, the J gene TRBJ2-1; the match to TRBD2 covers 7 bases. There are 17 residues in the CDR3. Germline V gene sequence: CDR1 LNHDA, CDR2 SQIVND (reference sequence). This chain's CDR3 is CVSSIWWASGEYNEQFF. The CDR3 DNA follows: TGTGTCAGTAGTATCTGGTGGGCTAGCGGAGAATACAATGAGCAGTTCTTC.

This clonotype was recorded at least ten times. The chain is built from TRBV4-2 and TRBJ2-1; D ambiguous. This CDR3 spans 14 amino acids. Trimming cost V 1 base and J 9 bases, with 13 bases left between them. Germline V gives CDR1 LGHNA, CDR2 YNFKEQ. CDR3 DNA: TGTGCCAGCAGCCAAGGTATTGCGATGGGTGAGCAGTTCTTC. This encodes CASSQGIAMGEQFF.

This clonotype has at least ten counts. The V and J genes are TRBV6-6 and TRBJ2-5; D might be TRBD2 (6 bases). This CDR3 comprises 14 residues. Germline V lookup: CDR1 MNHNY, CDR2 SVGAGI (reference sequence). V gave up 6 bases and J gave up 5 bases, with 16 bases separating them. The DNA for the CDR3 is TGTGCCAGCAGGGGAGGAGGGCCGGGGGAGACCCAGTACTTC. This sequence encodes CASRGGGPGETQYF.

About this clonotype: A read error may be the cause here, since a much bigger clone is one base away. The rearrangement joins TRBV7-9 to TRBJ2-3, with D perhaps matching TRBD2 (5 bases). CDR3 length equals 16 residues. Germline CDR1 is SEHNR and CDR2 is FQNEAQ (reference sequence). The chain's CDR3 is CANSWIGLASTDTQYF. CDR3 in DNA: TGTGCCAACAGCTGGATTGGCCTAGCTAGCACAGATACGCAGTATTTT.

As regards this clonotype: Sequence at one end of the junction differs from germline and may be a read error. The chain uses TRBV12-3 or TRBV12-4 and TRBJ2-1; 9 nucleotides agree with TRBD2. CDR3 length equals 15 residues. The CDR3 here is CASRRRGTSSNEQFF. The CDR3 DNA is TGTGCCAGCAGGCGTCGAGGGACTAGCAGCAATGAGCAATTCTTC.

This clonotype qualifies as medium-sized. V gene TRBV24-1 combines with J gene TRBJ2-7; D gene ambiguous. The CDR3 covers 13 residues. V was shortened by 3 bases and J by 0 bases, with 5 bases between the two germline ends. Germline V CDR1 and CDR2: KGHDR, SFDVKD. The CDR3 DNA follows: TGTGCCACCAGTGATCCCCCCTCCTACGAGCAGTACTTC. Translating it yields CATSDPPSYEQYF.